The sequence of this TCR beta chain was determined in a study of Ad26.COV2.S vaccination and SARS-CoV-2 variants. Whole-study results and caveats: The analyses of TCR breadth and depth may have understated the size of total T cell responses. Substantial breadth was reportedly displayed by spike-specific CD8+ and CD4+ T cell responses after vaccination.

Sequencing was performed with immunoSEQ multiplex PCR; in TCRdb, only in-frame clones are kept and a portion is missing. The sample consists of 350,000 to 400,000 clones, approximately 90% of them appearing once. A note on this clone: Its antigen is undetermined.

This sample's treatment: around 19 received Ad26.COV2.S at low or high dose, single or two shots; 5 received placebo; per-sample allocation not given. After the first vaccine or placebo injection, samples were drawn on day 63. In Boston, an adult donor aged 18-55 years took part. The sequence derives from a person aged 18-65 years who received the Ad26.COV2.S COVID-19 vaccine or a placebo. The sample in question was peripheral blood, obtained in a trial of Ad26.COV2.S vaccine versus placebo.

CDR3 loop: CASSHQGGGTDNEQFF. As DNA, the CDR3 is TGTGCCAGCAGCCACCAGGGGGGGGGTACCGACAATGAGCAGTTCTTC. V and J are TRBV4-2 and TRBJ2-1; possibly TRBD1 or TRBD2 for D (7 bases each). The CDR3 has 16 amino acids. The V gene's germline CDR1 is LGHNA and CDR2 YNFKEQ. Trimming removed 3 bases from V and 5 bases from J, with 17 bases in between.